The 13 T cell receptor beta chains presented below share a single source sample, sequenced in a study of cytomegalovirus exposure and HLA in healthy donors. The protocol was immunoSEQ multiplex PCR, while the TCRdb copy is restricted to in-frame clones and leaves out a portion. The table includes over 110,000 clones, roughly 81% detected once. The sample taken for sequencing was PBMCs. The source is a woman younger than 45 in good health and CMV-seronegative.

The genes are TRBV5-8 and TRBJ2-7; 10 bases map to TRBD1. The CDR3 has 15 amino acids. Germline trimming cut 1 base from V and 6 bases from J; bases unmatched to any gene: 7. CDR1 and CDR2 from the germline V gene are SGHTS and YDEGEE. CDR3 residues: CASSLSWDRGGEQYF. The CDR3, as DNA: TGTGCCAGCAGCTTGTCGTGGGACAGGGGAGGCGAGCAGTACTTC.

This clone is a singleton in its sample. V is TRBV4-3 and J is TRBJ1-2, with a possible D match to TRBD1 (5 bases). Per germline, CDR1 LGHNA and CDR2 YSLEER. V was cut by 0 bases and J by 6 bases, with 14 bases left in between. The CDR3 has 15 residues. The CDR3 DNA reads TGCGCCAGCAGCCAAGATCTGGCAGGGCGGAATGGCTACACCTTC. The encoded protein is CASSQDLAGRNGYTF.

The rearrangement links TRBV2 to TRBJ2-3; D perhaps matches TRBD1 (6 bases). This CDR3 comprises 15 residues. Germline lookup yields CDR1 SNHLY and CDR2 FYNNEI. Trimming shortened V by 5 bases and J by 3 bases, and 15 bases separated the two germline ends. The CDR3 DNA follows: TGTGCCAGCAGTTTCCGTGGGGGCCAGACAGATACGCAGTATTTT. It translates to CASSFRGGQTDTQYF.

The V and J genes are TRBV5-1 and TRBJ2-1; 12 bases are a match to TRBD2. V shed 4 bases and J 4 bases; nucleotides not matched to a gene: 15. CDR1 is SGHRS and CDR2 is YFSETQ in the germline V gene. The CDR3 runs to 19 residues. The CDR3 region is CASSPHPDPLAGGYNEQFF. The CDR3 DNA reads as TGCGCCAGCAGCCCGCATCCCGACCCACTAGCGGGGGGATACAATGAGCAGTTCTTC.

This rearrangement joins TRBV5-1 to TRBJ2-7, with 7 bases identical to TRBD1. Germline lookup yields CDR1 SGHRS and CDR2 YFSETQ. The CDR3 is 14 amino acids. Trimming took 2 bases from V and 3 from J; bases not matched to a gene: 5. The CDR3 here is CASSFDRARYEQYF. The CDR3 bases are TGCGCCAGCAGCTTCGACAGGGCCCGCTACGAGCAGTACTTC.

The chain uses TRBV28 and TRBJ1-2; 8 bases are shared with TRBD1. The CDR3 sequence is 15 residues long. The germline CDR1 and CDR2 sequences are MDHEN and SYDVKM. V was pared by 6 bases and J by 5 bases, with 11 bases of the junction left unmatched. In DNA form, the CDR3 reads TGTGCCAGCAGCCCCTCCGGGACAGGTCTTTATGGCTACACCTTC. Encoded protein: CASSPSGTGLYGYTF.

The gene calls are TRBV4-1 and TRBJ1-2, with 8 bases lining up with TRBD1. Per the germline V gene, CDR1 is MGHRA and CDR2 is YSYEKL. The V and J ends lost 3 bases and 1 base, in that order; junction bases with no gene match: 7. This CDR3 region has 16 residues. The CDR3 reads CASSQGQATNNYGYTF. CDR3 nucleotide sequence: TGCGCCAGCAGCCAGGGACAGGCGACTAATAACTATGGCTACACCTTC.

This clone was observed a single time. This chain connects TRBV19 to TRBJ2-2; 8 bases match TRBD1. Looked up from germline, CDR1 is LNHDA and CDR2 is SQIVND (reference sequence). This CDR3 has 17 amino acids. Losses at the gene ends were 3 bases for V and 5 bases for J; bases not matched to a gene: 11. CDR3 protein: CASSIGPRTGHTGELFF. The CDR3 DNA reads as TGTGCCAGTAGTATTGGCCCTCGGACAGGGCATACCGGGGAGCTGTTTTTT.

The chain combines TRBV5-1 with TRBJ2-7, with 7 bases identical to TRBD1. Unmatched junction bases numbered 5, after V lost 0 bases and J lost 2 bases. In germline, CDR1 is SGHRS, CDR2 YFSETQ. The CDR3 covers 15 residues. CDR3 coding DNA: TGCGCCAGCAGCTTGGCTTGGGACAGAGCCTACGAGCAGTACTTC. Translation: CASSLAWDRAYEQYF.

The gene calls are TRBV7-9 and TRBJ2-6; 9 bases match TRBD1. Germline V CDR1 and CDR2: SEHNR, FQNEAQ (reference sequence). This CDR3 contains 17 residues. V lost 5 bases, J lost 0 bases, and 5 bases stayed unmatched. In DNA form, the CDR3 reads TGTGCCAGCAGCCGAATGACAGGGGGCTCTGGGGCCAACGTCCTGACTTTC. It is translated as CASSRMTGGSGANVLTF. The entire variable domain, with the rest obtained from reference TRBV7-9 and TRBJ2-6, is as follows: DTGVSQNPRHKITKRGQNVTFRCDPISEHNRLYWYRQTLGQGPEFLTYFQNEAQLEKSRLLSDRFSAERPKGSFSTLEIQRTEQGDSAMYLCASSRMTGGSGANVLTFGAGSRLTVL.

This chain joins TRBV27 and TRBJ1-5; D perhaps matches TRBD1 (5 bases). Germline lookup yields CDR1 MNHEY and CDR2 SMNVEV (reference sequence). This CDR3 comprises 16 residues. Between the trimmed V and J ends, which lost 8 bases and 1 base, there was a span of 18 bases. CDR3 loop: CASHTYRGLSNQPQHF. CDR3 sequence (DNA): TGTGCCAGCCACACTTATCGGGGGTTGAGCAATCAGCCCCAGCATTTT.

This clone was seen ten or more times. The CDR3 reads CASSQGSGTGNEKLFF. CDR3 DNA: TGCGCCAGCAGCCAGGGATCCGGGACAGGGAATGAAAAACTGTTTTTT. The J gene is TRBJ1-4, the V gene TRBV4-1, with 9 bases matching TRBD1. This CDR3 spans 16 amino acids. Trimming at V came to 3 bases and at J to 5 bases, leaving 7 bases not matched to a gene. Germline CDR1 and CDR2: MGHRA and YSYEKL.

The chain links TRBV4-2 to TRBJ1-6, with 8 bases aligning to TRBD1. V lost 0 bases and J lost 10; bases outside the gene matches: 11. Germline CDR1 LGHNA, CDR2 YNFKEQ. The length of the CDR3 is 17 residues. The CDR3: CASSQEARTGWKSPLHF. In DNA form, the CDR3 reads TGTGCCAGCAGCCAAGAGGCCCGGACAGGGTGGAAGTCACCCCTCCACTTT.